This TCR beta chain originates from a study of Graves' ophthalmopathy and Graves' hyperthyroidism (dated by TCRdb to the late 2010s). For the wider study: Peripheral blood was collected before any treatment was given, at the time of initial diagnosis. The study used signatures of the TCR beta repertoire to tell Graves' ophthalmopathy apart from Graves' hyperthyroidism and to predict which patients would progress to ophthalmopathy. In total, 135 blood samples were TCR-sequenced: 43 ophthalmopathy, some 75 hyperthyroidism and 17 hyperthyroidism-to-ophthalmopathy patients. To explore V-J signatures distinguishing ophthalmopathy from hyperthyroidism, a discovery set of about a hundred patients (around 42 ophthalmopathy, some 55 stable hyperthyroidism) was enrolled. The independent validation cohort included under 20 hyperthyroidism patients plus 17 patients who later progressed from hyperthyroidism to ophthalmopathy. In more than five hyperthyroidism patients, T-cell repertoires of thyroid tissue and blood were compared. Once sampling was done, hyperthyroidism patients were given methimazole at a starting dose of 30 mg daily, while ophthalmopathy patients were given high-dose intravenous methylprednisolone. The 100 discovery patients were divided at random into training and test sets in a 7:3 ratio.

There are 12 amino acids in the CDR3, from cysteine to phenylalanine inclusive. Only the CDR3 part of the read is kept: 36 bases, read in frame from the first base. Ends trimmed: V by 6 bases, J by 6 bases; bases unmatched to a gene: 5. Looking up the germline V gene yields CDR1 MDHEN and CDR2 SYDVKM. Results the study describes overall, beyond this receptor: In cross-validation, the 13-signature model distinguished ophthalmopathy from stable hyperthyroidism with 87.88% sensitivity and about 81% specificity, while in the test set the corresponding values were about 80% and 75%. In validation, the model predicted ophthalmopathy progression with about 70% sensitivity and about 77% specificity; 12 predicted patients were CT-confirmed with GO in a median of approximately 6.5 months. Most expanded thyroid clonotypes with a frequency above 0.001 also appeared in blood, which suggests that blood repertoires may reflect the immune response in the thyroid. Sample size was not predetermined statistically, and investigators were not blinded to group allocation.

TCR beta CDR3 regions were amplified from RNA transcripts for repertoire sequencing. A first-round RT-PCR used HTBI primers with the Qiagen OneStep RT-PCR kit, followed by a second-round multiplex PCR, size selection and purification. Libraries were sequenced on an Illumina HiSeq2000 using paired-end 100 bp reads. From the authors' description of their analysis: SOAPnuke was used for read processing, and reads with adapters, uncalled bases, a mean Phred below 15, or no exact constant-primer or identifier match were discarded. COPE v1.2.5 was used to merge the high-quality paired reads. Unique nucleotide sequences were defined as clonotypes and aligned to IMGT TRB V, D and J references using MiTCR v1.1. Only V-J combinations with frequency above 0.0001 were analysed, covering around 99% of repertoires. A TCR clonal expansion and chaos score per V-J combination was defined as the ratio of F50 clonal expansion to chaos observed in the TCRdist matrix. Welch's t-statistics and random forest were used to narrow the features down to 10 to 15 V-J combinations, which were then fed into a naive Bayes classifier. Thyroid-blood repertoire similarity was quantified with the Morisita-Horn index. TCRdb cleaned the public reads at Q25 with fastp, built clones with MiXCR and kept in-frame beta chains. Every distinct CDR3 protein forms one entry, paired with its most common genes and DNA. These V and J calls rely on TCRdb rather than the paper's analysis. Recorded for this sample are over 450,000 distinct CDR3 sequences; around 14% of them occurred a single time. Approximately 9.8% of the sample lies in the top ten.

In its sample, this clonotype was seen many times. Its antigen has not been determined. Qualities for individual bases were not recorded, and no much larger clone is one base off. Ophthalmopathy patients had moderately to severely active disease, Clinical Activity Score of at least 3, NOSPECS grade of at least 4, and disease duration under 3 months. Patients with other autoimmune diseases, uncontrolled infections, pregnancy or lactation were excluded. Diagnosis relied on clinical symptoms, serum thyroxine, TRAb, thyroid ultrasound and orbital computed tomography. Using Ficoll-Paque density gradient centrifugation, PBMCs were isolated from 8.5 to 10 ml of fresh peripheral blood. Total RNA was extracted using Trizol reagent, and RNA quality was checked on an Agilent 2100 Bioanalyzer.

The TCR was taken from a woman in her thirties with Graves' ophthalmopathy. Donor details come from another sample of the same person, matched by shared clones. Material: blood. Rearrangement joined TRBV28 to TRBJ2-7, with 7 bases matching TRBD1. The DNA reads TGTGCCAGCAGACAGACAGGGTCCGAGCAGTACTTC. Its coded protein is CASRQTGSEQYF. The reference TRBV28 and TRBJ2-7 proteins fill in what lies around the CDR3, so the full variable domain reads DVKVTQSSRYLVKRTGEKVFLECVQDMDHENMFWYRQDPGLGLRLIYFSYDVKMKEKGDIPEGYSVSREKKERFSLILESASTNQTSMYLCASRQTGSEQYFGPGTRLTVT.